These 16 T cell receptor beta chains came from one sample sequenced in a study of tumor-infiltrating lymphocytes in primary liver carcinoma (dated by TCRdb to the late 2010s). Without any cell sorting, total RNA and DNA were extracted together from roughly 20-30 mg of bulk tissue using the AllPrep DNA/RNA mini kit. The listed sequencing device is Illumina HiSeq 2500. Starting from approximately 500 ng total RNA, TCRbeta-specific cDNA was produced by reverse transcription with a constant-region primer and ProtoScript II reverse transcriptase. The TCRbeta libraries were prepared through three rounds of nested multiplex PCR following a slightly modified ARM-PCR procedure. Each of the first two PCR rounds ran for 9 to 10 cycles using multiplex TRBV1-TRBV30 forward primers together with a Cbeta reverse primer. Starting from the raw public reads, TCRdb applied fastp trimming at Q25, assembled clones with MiXCR and retained in-frame beta chains. Under each unique CDR3 protein, matching rows form one entry showing the most common genes and DNA. The sample has tens of thousands of distinct CDR3 sequences on record, around 66% of them singletons. The ten largest make up about 26% of the sample.

Sequenced: tumor-adjacent normal liver tissue. The receptor set was obtained from a man between 40 and 49 years old with primary liver carcinoma and hepatitis B virus infection.

This clonotype was found once. With a much larger clone just one base away, this may be a read error. V and J are TRBV24-1 and TRBJ2-1; TRBD1 might be the D (6 bases). The CDR3 length is 14 residues. Germline CDR1 KGHDR, CDR2 SFDVKD. V lost 7 bases, J lost 1 base, and 10 bases lay in between. The CDR3: CATSTRGSYNEQFF. Here the CDR3 DNA reads TGTGCCACCAGCACTAGGGGGTCCTACAATGAGCAGTTCTTC.

Concerning this clonotype: Without the conserved terminal phenylalanine or tryptophan, this CDR3 likely stems from a read error. The chain has TRBV4-3 and TRBJ2-7; D is possibly TRBD2 (6 bases). CDR1 is LGHNA and CDR2 is YSLEER in the germline V gene. The CDR3 is 15 amino acids. V lost 3 bases to trimming and J lost 4 bases, with 16 bases between them. The CDR3 region has the DNA TGCGCCAGCAGCCATGATCGGGAGACTCCTTACGAGCAGTACTCC. Translating gives CASSHDRETPYEQYS.

This sequence joins TRBV11-2 and TRBJ2-1, with 9 positions matching TRBD2. The CDR3 runs to 16 residues. Germline CDR1 SGHAT, CDR2 FQNNGV. V lost 11 bases, J lost 7 bases, and 18 bases stayed unmatched. CDR3 residues: CADSLEFLAGTNEQFF. The DNA of the CDR3 is TGTGCCGACAGCTTAGAGTTCCTAGCGGGAACGAATGAGCAGTTCTTC.

Comment on this clonotype: The junction shows a germline mismatch at one end, possibly a read error. V and J are TRBV10-1 and TRBJ2-1; 7 bases map to TRBD2. The germline gives CDR1 WNHNN, CDR2 SYGVQD (reference sequence). This CDR3 is 19 amino acids long. Written as DNA, the CDR3 is TGCGCGAGCAGTGAGGGGACTATAGGCGGTTCTGGGGTTGAAGATGAGCAGTTCTTC. Its translation is CASSEGTIGGSGVEDEQFF.

Concerning this clonotype itself: Since a much larger clone is just one base distant, this may be a read error. The genes are TRBV28 and TRBJ2-5, with 8 positions matching TRBD2. CDR1 MDHEN and CDR2 SYDVKM come from the germline V gene. The length of the CDR3 is 13 residues. The CDR3, as DNA: TGTGTCAGCATCTTAGGCGGGGGGGAGACCCAGTACTTC. The encoded protein is CVSILGGGETQYF.

The chain combines TRBV6-5 with TRBJ2-1; D unresolved. The V gene lost 0 bases and the J gene lost 9 bases, with 12 bases spanning the gap. Germline lookup yields CDR1 MNHEY and CDR2 SVGAGI. The CDR3 runs to 14 residues. CDR3 DNA: TGTGCCAGCAGTTACTCGGAGCAGAGGAGTGAGCAGTTCTTC. The encoded protein is CASSYSEQRSEQFF.

Regarding this clonotype: This could be a read error, since a much larger clone is one nucleotide away. The chain employs TRBV23-1 and TRBJ1-5; 7 bases line up with TRBD1. TRBV23-1 is sorted into the ORF group, with uncertain function. The CDR3 covers 18 residues. As DNA, the CDR3 is TGCGCCAGCTGTCAATCATTCAGGGGGTTTGATAGCAATCAGCCCCAGCATTTT. Encoded protein: CASCQSFRGFDSNQPQHF.

This chain uses TRBV6-6 with TRBJ1-2; no reliable D call. This CDR3 region has 12 residues. The germline V and J ends were trimmed by 6 bases and 6 bases, with 11 bases remaining between them. Germline V gene sequence: CDR1 MNHNY, CDR2 SVGAGI (reference sequence). The CDR3 bases are TGTGCCAGCAGCTACAAGGCAAATGGCTACACCTTC. The encoded protein is CASSYKANGYTF.

This clonotype turned up a few times. Being one base from a much bigger clone, this may be a read error. The chain has TRBV5-1 and TRBJ2-5; D is undetermined. The V gene lost 7 bases and the J gene lost 2 bases, with 15 bases spanning the gap. The CDR3 runs to 14 residues. Germline V gene sequence: CDR1 SGHRS, CDR2 YFSETQ. This CDR3 reads CASGPRTAQETQYF. The CDR3 region has the DNA TGCGCCAGCGGCCCTAGGACGGCTCAAGAGACCCAGTACTTC.

The rearrangement uses TRBV11-2 and TRBJ1-2; perhaps TRBD1 as D (6 bases). V was trimmed by 3 bases and J by 9 bases, leaving 17 bases between them. The CDR3 has 14 residues. CDR1 and CDR2 (germline): SGHAT, FQNNGV. In DNA, the CDR3 is TGTGCCAGCAGCTTGGGGACACGGCGAATTCGCTACACCTTC. Translation: CASSLGTRRIRYTF.

Of note for this clonotype: The junction differs from germline at one of its ends, possibly a read error. The DNA for the CDR3 is TGTACCAGCAGCCCAGTGGACGGGTCGGTCTACAATGAGCAGTTCTTC. It translates to CTSSPVDGSVYNEQFF. The genes are TRBV11-2 and TRBJ2-1; D remains ambiguous. The CDR3 length is 16 residues. Germline V lookup: CDR1 SGHAT, CDR2 FQNNGV.

In regard to this clonotype: The junction shows a germline mismatch at one end, possibly a read error. This chain links TRBV4-3 with TRBJ2-2, with TRBD2 as a possible D gene (5 bases). This CDR3 region has 14 residues. Germline CDR1 is LGHNA and CDR2 is YSLEER. CDR3 amino acids: CTSSQDIGTGELLF. CDR3 in DNA: TGCACCAGCAGCCAAGACATAGGAACCGGGGAGCTGCTTTTT.

This sequence joins TRBV18 and TRBJ2-7; a possible D gene is TRBD1 (6 bases). Germline V gene sequence: CDR1 KGHSH, CDR2 LQKENI. Trimming took 1 base from V and 6 from J, leaving 16 bases between them. CDR3 size: 15 residues. DNA for the CDR3: TGTGCCAGCTCACCACAGGCAGGGGCCTCCAGCGAGCAGTACTTC. This gives the protein CASSPQAGASSEQYF.

This clonotype was counted once. The junction and the germline gene differ at one end; a read error may be behind it. This rearrangement joins TRBV12-3 or TRBV12-4 to TRBJ2-1; tentatively, D is TRBD2 (6 bases). This CDR3 comprises 14 residues. The CDR3 protein is CASIQRREANEQFF. The CDR3 region has the DNA TGTGCCAGTATCCAAAGGAGGGAGGCCAATGAGCAGTTTTTC.

In regard to this clonotype: At one of its ends the junction is not consistent with the germline gene, which may arise from a read error. The chain carries TRBV6-1 and TRBJ2-3; TRBD1 aligns across 7 bases. The CDR3 has 13 amino acids. The V gene's germline CDR1 is MNHNS and CDR2 SASEGT. CDR3 sequence: CASSSPIEERGHF. The CDR3 nucleotides are TGTGCCAGCAGCAGCCCTATAGAGGAGAGGGGGCATTTT.

This clonotype has a count of ten or more. J is TRBJ2-7 and V is TRBV6-1; TRBD1 agrees at 7 bases. This CDR3 contains 14 residues. Per the germline V gene, CDR1 is MNHNS and CDR2 is SASEGT. J was trimmed by 2 bases and V by 5 bases; bases with no gene match: 6. In nucleotides, the CDR3 is TGTGCCAGCAGTACCGGGACAGAACCCTACGAGCAGTACTTC. Amino acid sequence: CASSTGTEPYEQYF.